A single sample gave rise to the 5 T cell receptor beta chains below, sequenced in a study of patients and donors after allogeneic stem cell transplantation. TCRdb itself ran the RT-PCR reads through MiXCR, one entry per CDR3 protein. The table records around 200,000 distinct CDR3 sequences, roughly two fifths of them present only once. The source material was blood, either unsorted or a sorted T cell fraction (not recorded which). The receptor set was obtained from a human donor who was either an allogeneic HSCT recipient or a stem cell or donor lymphocyte infusion donor (not recorded which). It is not recorded whose cells these are; they may come from a transplant donor.

The V gene is TRBV24-1, the J gene TRBJ2-3; 8 bases are a match to TRBD2. The CDR3 contains 13 residues. J lost 6 bases, V lost 8 bases, and 6 bases had no gene match. Germline CDR1 is KGHDR and CDR2 is SFDVKD. The CDR3 spells CATKAGAADTQYF. CDR3 coding DNA: TGTGCCACCAAAGCGGGGGCAGCGGATACGCAGTATTTT.

The V and J genes are TRBV4-1 and TRBJ2-7; 10 bases agree with TRBD1. This CDR3 region has 15 residues. The germline V gene has CDR1 MGHRA and CDR2 YSYEKL. The V and J ends lost 4 bases and 3 bases, in that order; junction bases with no gene match: 6. The CDR3 DNA reads TGCGCCAGCAGCCCCTTTGACAGGGGGCTCTACGAGCAGTACTTC. Its protein product is CASSPFDRGLYEQYF.

V is TRBV12-3 or TRBV12-4 and J is TRBJ1-5; D remains ambiguous. The CDR3 contains 13 residues. Trimming removed 5 bases from V and 6 bases from J, with 11 bases in between. Here the CDR3 DNA reads TGTGCCAGCAGTACCTCAGAGGGTCAGCCCCAGCATTTT. Amino acid sequence: CASSTSEGQPQHF.

This clonotype came up a few times. The V gene is TRBV5-1, the J gene TRBJ2-1; D is unresolved. Between the trimmed V and J ends, which lost 0 bases and 6 bases, there was a span of 10 bases. The CDR3 spans 14 residues. Germline loops: CDR1 SGHRS, CDR2 YFSETQ. The CDR3 here is CASSLGELGNEQFF. The CDR3 region has the DNA TGCGCCAGCAGCTTGGGGGAATTAGGCAATGAGCAGTTCTTC.

In its sample, this clonotype was seen a few times. This chain links TRBV7-9 with TRBJ2-1; D call uncertain. The CDR3 extends over 12 amino acids. V gave up 5 bases and J gave up 5 bases, with 7 bases separating them. Germline-derived CDR1 and CDR2 are SEHNR and FQNEAQ (reference sequence). The CDR3 DNA sequence: TGTGCCAGCAGCCGCGTGAACAATGAGCAGTTCTTC. It specifies CASSRVNNEQFF. The complete variable domain, with remaining parts taken from reference TRBV7-9 and TRBJ2-1, reads DTGVSQNPRHKITKRGQNVTFRCDPISEHNRLYWYRQTLGQGPEFLTYFQNEAQLEKSRLLSDRFSAERPKGSFSTLEIQRTEQGDSAMYLCASSRVNNEQFFGPGTRLTVL.